What follows describes a single T cell receptor (beta chain). Antigen unknown. PCR was performed a second time for roughly 7 to 12 cycles using a sample-barcoded 5' primer and a J-beta primer mix. TCRdb called the 5' RACE reads again in MiXCR, with one record for every CDR3 protein. This sample carries a few hundred thousand distinct CDR3 sequences, 25% to 30% of them seen once, and the ten largest clones take about 18%. This specimen belongs to a study of blood T cells in healthy people across ages. Study results and caveats: Long-lived donors had more naive CD4+ cells and higher diversity than aged donors. Estimated diversity across one million T cells was deemed an underestimate.

The germline V and J ends were trimmed by 6 bases and 0 bases, with 12 bases remaining between them. The CDR3 loop spans 15 amino acids. Material: blood. The source is a woman in her 70s in good health. The chain uses TRBV12-3 or TRBV12-4 and TRBJ2-1; the D gene is possibly TRBD1 (6 bases). The CDR3 bases are TGTGCCAGCAGCAGGGACATCGGCTCCTACAATGAGCAGTTCTTC. Its protein is CASSRDIGSYNEQFF.